One and the same sample provided the 31 T cell receptor beta chains below, sequenced in a study of blood T cell repertoires in COVID-19. TCRdb's table, derived via immunoSEQ multiplex PCR, lists solely in-frame clones and lacks some. The sample records approximately 400,000 clones, more than 85% being singletons. Material for sequencing was PBMCs or T cells enriched from blood (not recorded which). The source of these receptors is a woman between 40 and 55 years old who had been exposed to COVID-19.

This clone was picked up one time. J is TRBJ2-7 and V is TRBV3-1 (or the pseudogene TRBV3-2); TRBD1 aligns across 8 bases. V was clipped by 6 bases and J by 4 bases; unmatched bases: 5. CDR1 and CDR2 from the germline V gene are LGHDT and YNNKEL (reference sequence). The CDR3 totals 13 residues. CDR3 in DNA: TGTGCCAGCAGACTAACAGGGGGATACGAGCAGTACTTC. It is translated as CASRLTGGYEQYF.

V is TRBV6-5 and J is TRBJ2-7; TRBD2 matches 12 bases. This CDR3 comprises 16 residues. The junction had 7 bases not matched to a gene; V was cut back by 4 bases and J by 3 bases. Per germline, CDR1 MNHEY and CDR2 SVGAGI. The chain's CDR3 is CASSSPGLAGHYEQYF. In nucleotides, the CDR3 is TGTGCCAGCAGTTCTCCGGGACTAGCGGGCCACTACGAGCAGTACTTC.

As regards this clone: Other nucleotide sequences from this sample produce the same CDR3. This chain joins TRBV19 and TRBJ1-1, with D unclear. The germline V and J ends were trimmed by 3 bases and 6 bases, with 5 bases remaining between them. The germline V gene encodes CDR1 LNHDA and CDR2 SQIVND (reference sequence). CDR3 length: 11 amino acids. The CDR3 DNA sequence: TGTGCCAGTAGTATTGGCCCTGAAGCTTTCTTT. Its translation is CASSIGPEAFF.

The count of this clone is one. The chain is built from TRBV18 and TRBJ1-1, with TRBD1 identical over 9 bases. The CDR3 runs to 14 residues. CDR1 is KGHSH and CDR2 is LQKENI in the germline V gene. The V gene end was trimmed by 4 bases and the J gene end by 1 base; junction bases not matched to a gene: 1. CDR3 residues: CASSLQGANTEAFF. The CDR3 DNA is TGTGCCAGCTCACTACAGGGGGCGAACACTGAAGCTTTCTTT.

This clone was recorded once. The chain links TRBV28 to TRBJ2-5; TRBD1 might be the D (5 bases). This CDR3 comprises 16 residues. CDR1 is MDHEN, CDR2 SYDVKM, per germline. V was trimmed by 1 base and J by 2 bases, leaving 14 bases between them. The CDR3 DNA follows: TGTGCCAGCAGTTTATCTCCTGGGGCAGGTCAAGAGACCCAGTACTTC. It codes for CASSLSPGAGQETQYF.

The chain couples TRBV5-4 to TRBJ1-6; weak D call: TRBD1 (6 bases). V was trimmed by 1 base and J by 6 bases, leaving 14 bases between them. Germline values: CDR1 SGHNT, CDR2 YYREEE (reference sequence). The CDR3 length is 16 residues. The CDR3 coding sequence is TGTGCCAGCAGCTTGAGGCCCCAGGGGTCTAATTCACCCCTCCACTTT. Translation gives CASSLRPQGSNSPLHF.

The J gene is TRBJ2-3, the V gene TRBV2; 8 bases agree with TRBD2. J gave up 0 bases and V 3 bases, and 14 bases lay outside the gene matches. This CDR3 spans 19 amino acids. CDR1 SNHLY and CDR2 FYNNEI come from the germline V gene. Written as DNA, the CDR3 is TGTGCCAGCAGTGACACTAACGGGAGGGATCGCTTAAGCACAGATACGCAGTATTTT. It codes for CASSDTNGRDRLSTDTQYF.

The V call is TRBV10-3, the J call TRBJ2-1; 8 bases fit TRBD2. Germline V gene data show CDR1 as ENHRY and CDR2 as SYGVKD. There are 17 residues in the CDR3. V dropped 3 bases and J dropped 0; count of bases not matched to a gene: 7. The CDR3 bases are TGTGCCATCAGTGATAGTAGCGGGATGAGCTCCTACAATGAGCAGTTCTTC. Amino acids: CAISDSSGMSSYNEQFF.

This chain links TRBV10-1 with TRBJ2-7; 8 nucleotides agree with TRBD1. The V gene's germline CDR1 is WNHNN and CDR2 SYGVQD (reference sequence). With V trimmed by 0 bases and J by 6 bases, 10 bases remained unmatched. The CDR3 has 16 residues. The CDR3 coding sequence is TGCGCCAGCAGTGAGTCTTTAGGGCAGGGGGCCGTCGAGCAGTACTTC. Translation: CASSESLGQGAVEQYF.

This clone was observed once. A much larger clone is a single base away; this may be a read error. The same CDR3 is also encoded by other DNA sequences in this sample. This chain joins TRBV6-4 and TRBJ2-1, with a weak D call TRBD1 (6 bases). Germline loops: CDR1 MRHNA, CDR2 SNTAGT. Trimming removed 0 bases from V and 3 bases from J, with 6 bases in between. The CDR3 totals 14 residues. The DNA for the CDR3 is TGTGCCAGCAGTGACTCAGGGGGCTACAATGAGCAGTTCTTC. Translated, it gives CASSDSGGYNEQFF.

A few counts support this clone. At one end, the junction sequence differs from germline, possibly due to a read error. This rearrangement joins TRBV7-7 to TRBJ2-7; 10 bases match TRBD2. The CDR3 sequence is 15 residues long. Germline V gene data show CDR1 as SSHAT and CDR2 as FNYEAQ (reference sequence). For the CDR3, the DNA is TGTGCTAGCAGCATTGGACTAGCGGAATCCTACGAGCAGTACTTC. As protein: CASSIGLAESYEQYF.

The gene calls are TRBV18 and TRBJ1-2, with D maybe TRBD1 (5 bases). Trimming cost V 2 bases and J 0 bases, with 7 bases left between them. The CDR3 totals 14 residues. Germline loops: CDR1 KGHSH, CDR2 LQKENI. The CDR3 nucleotides are TGTGCCAGCTCACCAGGGGCAGCTAACTATGGCTACACCTTC. Encoded protein: CASSPGAANYGYTF.

The chain employs TRBV7-2 and TRBJ1-1; 11 nucleotides line up with TRBD1. This CDR3 spans 17 amino acids. Per germline, CDR1 SGHTA and CDR2 FQGNSA. With 3 bases clipped from V and 0 bases from J, the junction kept 6 bases outside the gene matches. This CDR3 reads CASSFPGTGGMNTEAFF. DNA for the CDR3: TGTGCCAGCAGCTTCCCCGGGACAGGGGGAATGAACACTGAAGCTTTCTTT.

The chain carries TRBV27 and TRBJ1-5, with D unresolved. Trimming shortened V by 3 bases and J by 6 bases, and 12 bases separated the two germline ends. Germline assignment: CDR1 MNHEY and CDR2 SMNVEV (reference sequence). CDR3 length equals 14 residues. The CDR3 loop is CASSFGGSSQPQHF. CDR3 bases: TGTGCCAGCAGTTTCGGAGGGAGTAGTCAGCCCCAGCATTTT.

J is TRBJ2-5 and V is TRBV6-5, with TRBD2 matching 9 bases. V was clipped by 5 bases and J by 1 base; unmatched bases: 5. There are 15 residues in the CDR3. Germline V gives CDR1 MNHEY, CDR2 SVGAGI. CDR3 region: CASSTTSGIQETQYF. Here the CDR3 DNA reads TGTGCCAGCAGTACGACTAGCGGAATCCAAGAGACCCAGTACTTC.

The genes are TRBV12-3 or TRBV12-4 and TRBJ1-1; D is ambiguous. The V gene lost 2 bases and the J gene lost 4 bases, with 8 bases spanning the gap. The CDR3 contains 13 residues. This chain's CDR3 is CASSLYGSTEAFF. In DNA form, the CDR3 reads TGTGCCAGCAGTTTATATGGCTCCACTGAAGCTTTCTTT.

This chain links TRBV5-1 with TRBJ2-1, with D tentatively TRBD2 (5 bases). V shed 3 bases and J shed 0 bases, with 13 bases lying between them. Germline values: CDR1 SGHRS, CDR2 YFSETQ. The CDR3 contains 16 residues. The CDR3 coding sequence is TGCGCCAGCAGCTCACGTGGAGGAAGCTCCTACAATGAGCAGTTCTTC. This encodes CASSSRGGSSYNEQFF.

The V gene is TRBV30, the J gene TRBJ2-7; possibly TRBD1 for D (6 bases). This CDR3 is built from 13 residues. Trimming left V 0 bases short and J 9 bases short, with 15 bases between. Germline assignment: CDR1 GTSNPN and CDR2 SVGIG (reference sequence). The CDR3 coding sequence is TGTGCCTGGAGTGTACCAGGGGTCGTGGGGCAGTACTTC. Translated: CAWSVPGVVGQYF. Combining the CDR3 with reference TRBV30 and TRBJ2-7 gives the whole variable domain SQTIHQWPATLVQPVGSPLSLECTVEGTSNPNLYWYRQAAGRGLQLLFYSVGIGQISSEVPQNLSASRPQDRQFILSSKKLLLSDSGFYLCAWSVPGVVGQYFGPGTRLTVT.

This clone has a single count. The V gene is TRBV27, the J gene TRBJ1-1, with D possibly matching TRBD1 (5 bases). CDR1 MNHEY and CDR2 SMNVEV come from the germline V gene (reference sequence). This CDR3 is 14 amino acids long. Trimming left V 5 bases short and J 1 base short, with 11 bases between. CDR3 nucleotides: TGTGCCAGCAGTACGACAGAAAAGAACACTGAAGCTTTCTTT. It codes for CASSTTEKNTEAFF.

The genes are TRBV3-1 (or the pseudogene TRBV3-2) and TRBJ2-1; possible D gene TRBD2, 6 bases. V was cut by 8 bases and J by 7 bases, with 18 bases left in between. Germline V gene lookup returns CDR1 LGHDT and CDR2 YNNKEL (reference sequence). This CDR3 contains 14 residues. The CDR3 region has the DNA TGTGCCAGCCTCATGGGGACTCCGTCGAATGAGCAGTTCTTC. Translation gives CASLMGTPSNEQFF.

This chain uses TRBV30 with TRBJ1-3; D unresolved. This CDR3 has 10 residues. Germline V gives CDR1 GTSNPN, CDR2 SVGIG (reference sequence). V was pared by 8 bases and J by 4 bases, with 6 bases between. The CDR3 reads CAAGGNTIYF. CDR3 DNA: TGTGCCGCGGGGGGAAACACCATATATTTT.

For this clone: A junction end diverges from the germline sequence, so it may reflect a read error. The chain recombines TRBV7-9 with TRBJ1-2; TRBD1 agrees at 7 bases. The CDR3 runs 14 residues. Per germline, CDR1 SEHNR and CDR2 FQNEAQ (reference sequence). CDR3 in amino acids: CASSPLGQVYVYTF. In DNA, the CDR3 is TGTGCCAGCAGCCCGCTCGGACAGGTCTATGTCTACACCTTC. The variable domain in full, with the rest retrieved from reference TRBV7-9 and TRBJ1-2, is DTGVSQNPRHKITKRGQNVTFRCDPISEHNRLYWYRQTLGQGPEFLTYFQNEAQLEKSRLLSDRFSAERPKGSFSTLEIQRTEQGDSAMYLCASSPLGQVYVYTFGSGTRLTVV.

The rearrangement links TRBV19 to TRBJ1-5; perhaps TRBD1 as D (6 bases). This CDR3 spans 13 amino acids. The germline CDR1 and CDR2 sequences are LNHDA and SQIVND (reference sequence). V was cut by 7 bases and J by 4 bases, with 11 bases left in between. In nucleotides, the CDR3 is TGTGCCAGTACGACCAGGGGTAATCAGCCCCAGCATTTT. This sequence encodes CASTTRGNQPQHF.

The rearrangement joins TRBV30 to TRBJ1-1; maybe TRBD1 (6 bases). V lost 0 bases and J 5 bases, leaving 16 bases between the germline ends. The length of the CDR3 is 15 residues. The germline gives CDR1 GTSNPN, CDR2 SVGIG (reference sequence). The CDR3 loop reads CAWSVGGLRWTEAFF. In DNA form, the CDR3 reads TGTGCCTGGAGTGTCGGGGGGCTCCGGTGGACTGAAGCTTTCTTT.

The rearrangement uses TRBV7-3 and TRBJ1-6, with TRBD1 as a possible D gene (6 bases). Germline assignment: CDR1 SGHTA and CDR2 FQGTGA. The CDR3 consists of 17 residues. The germline V and J ends were trimmed by 5 bases and 6 bases, with 20 bases remaining between them. The CDR3 bases are TGTGCCAGCAGCAGTCCGACAGGCGGGTCTTCTAATTCACCCCTCCACTTT. This gives the protein CASSSPTGGSSNSPLHF.

V usage is TRBV10-2 and J usage is TRBJ1-2, with no clear D. This CDR3 spans 15 amino acids. Looked up from germline, CDR1 is WSHSY and CDR2 is SAAADI. V dropped 3 bases and J dropped 2 bases, with 13 bases sitting between them. The CDR3 bases are TGCGCCAGCAGTGACCCCGGGAGGTCCAACTATGGCTACACCTTC. This translates into CASSDPGRSNYGYTF.

The chain has TRBV29-1 and TRBJ2-2, with 9 bases matching TRBD1. The germline V gene encodes CDR1 SQVTM and CDR2 ANQGSEA. This CDR3 comprises 14 residues. V was clipped by 5 bases and J by 5 bases; unmatched bases: 6. The CDR3 DNA reads as TGCAGCGTTCCCGGGACAGGGATTACCGGGGAGCTGTTTTTT. It is translated as CSVPGTGITGELFF.

This chain links TRBV18 with TRBJ2-7; TRBD1 might be the D (6 bases). Trimming took off 5 bases at V and 4 bases at J, with 21 bases between the two ends. The CDR3 runs to 16 residues. Germline CDR1 reads KGHSH; CDR2 reads LQKENI. CDR3 nucleotides: TGTGCCAGCTCAAAGGGGGTAATGGGAGTGATGTACGAGCAGTACTTC. As protein: CASSKGVMGVMYEQYF.

The chain links TRBV5-1 to TRBJ1-6, with D unresolved. Germline values: CDR1 SGHRS, CDR2 YFSETQ. V was cut by 4 bases and J by 6 bases, with 11 bases left in between. CDR3 length equals 14 residues. Here the CDR3 DNA reads TGCGCCAGCAGCCCTCGCAACGGTAATTCACCCCTCCACTTT. As protein: CASSPRNGNSPLHF.

The V call is TRBV5-1, the J call TRBJ1-5, with TRBD1 identical over 10 bases. The CDR3 contains 15 residues. V dropped 3 bases and J dropped 3; count of bases not matched to a gene: 3. From germline, CDR1 is SGHRS and CDR2 YFSETQ. CDR3 amino acids: CASSSGTGVNQPQHF. The CDR3 bases are TGCGCCAGCAGCTCGGGGACAGGGGTCAATCAGCCCCAGCATTTT. The full variable domain, completed using reference TRBV5-1 and TRBJ1-5, is KAGVTQTPRYLIKTRGQQVTLSCSPISGHRSVSWYQQTPGQGLQFLFEYFSETQRNKGNFPGRFSGRQFSNSRSEMNVSTLELGDSALYLCASSSGTGVNQPQHFGDGTRLSIL.

The chain recombines TRBV15 with TRBJ1-2, with D possibly TRBD1 on 5 matching bases. Germline V gene lookup returns CDR1 LNHNV and CDR2 YYDKDF (reference sequence). The CDR3 runs to 12 residues. The V gene lost 6 bases and the J gene lost 13 bases, with 18 bases spanning the gap. Here the CDR3 reads CATRAGSGFLTF. The DNA of the CDR3 is TGTGCCACCAGAGCAGGGTCAGGGTTCCTCACCTTC.